One and the same sample provided the 31 T cell receptor beta chains below, sequenced in a study of cytomegalovirus exposure and HLA in healthy donors. Using immunoSEQ multiplex PCR, the repertoire was profiled, and TCRdb retains in-frame clones only, with some absent. The sample lists over 110,000 clones, more than 75% occurring once. The source material was PBMCs. These receptors all stem from a man in his late teens or twenties in good health and CMV-seropositive.

A note on this clone: Other DNA sequences in this sample translate to the same CDR3. The chain links TRBV11-2 to TRBJ2-7; 9 bases are shared with TRBD2. The CDR3 contains 14 residues. Germline loops: CDR1 SGHAT, CDR2 FQNNGV. The V and J ends lost 4 bases and 2 bases, in that order; junction bases with no gene match: 3. The CDR3 loop is CASSSTSGPYEQYF. The CDR3 coding sequence is TGTGCCAGCAGCTCGACTAGCGGTCCCTACGAGCAGTACTTC.

This chain joins TRBV5-1 and TRBJ2-4, with 9 bases fitting TRBD1. The V and J ends lost 0 bases and 5 bases, in that order; junction bases with no gene match: 0. Germline V gene lookup returns CDR1 SGHRS and CDR2 YFSETQ. This CDR3 contains 14 residues. This chain's CDR3 is CASSLGTGENIQYF. CDR3 nucleotides: TGCGCCAGCAGCTTGGGGACAGGGGAAAACATTCAGTACTTC.

The genes are TRBV19 and TRBJ1-1; TRBD1 matches at 7 bases. V lost 7 bases and J lost 3; bases outside the gene matches: 11. Germline V gene data show CDR1 as LNHDA and CDR2 as SQIVND (reference sequence). The CDR3 length is 15 residues. In DNA form, the CDR3 reads TGTGCCAGTAATTACCTCGACAGGGCAGACACTGAAGCTTTCTTT. Translating it yields CASNYLDRADTEAFF.

This clone is a singleton in its sample. The chain combines TRBV21-1 with TRBJ2-1; TRBD1, the table's D call, lacks a check against the DNA. TRBV21-1 is a pseudogene. The CDR3 has 16 residues. Here the CDR3 reads CASSRRTGSSYNEQFF. In DNA, the CDR3 is TGTGCCAGCAGCCGACGCACAGGGAGCTCCTACAATGAGCAGTTCTTC.

The V and J genes are TRBV19 and TRBJ1-5, with D perhaps matching TRBD1 (6 bases). This CDR3 spans 17 amino acids. Between the trimmed V and J ends, which lost 6 bases and 0 bases, there was a span of 18 bases. The V gene's germline CDR1 is LNHDA and CDR2 SQIVND (reference sequence). CDR3 sequence reads: CASRDPRQADSNQPQHF. The CDR3 nucleotides read TGTGCCAGTAGGGATCCACGACAGGCTGATAGCAATCAGCCCCAGCATTTT.

The chain uses TRBV6-1 and TRBJ1-6; the D gene is possibly TRBD1 (6 bases). The germline V and J ends were trimmed by 2 bases and 7 bases, with 15 bases remaining between them. Germline-derived CDR1 and CDR2 are MNHNS and SASEGT. The CDR3 length is 16 residues. The CDR3 nucleotides are TGTGCCAGCAGTGAATTGGCGGGGGGCTGGAATTCACCCCTCCACTTT. Its translation is CASSELAGGWNSPLHF.

The chain links TRBV6-1 to TRBJ2-3; D not resolved. Per germline, CDR1 MNHNS and CDR2 SASEGT. The CDR3 extends over 14 amino acids. V was trimmed by 4 bases and J by 6 bases, leaving 14 bases between them. The CDR3 nucleotides are TGTGCCAGCAGTGCCCAGACCAGGTCGGATACGCAGTATTTT. It is translated as CASSAQTRSDTQYF.

The chain uses TRBV13 and TRBJ1-1; TRBD1 agrees at 11 bases. Germline lookup yields CDR1 PRHDT and CDR2 FYEKMQ (reference sequence). The junction had 6 bases not matched to a gene; V was cut back by 2 bases and J by 4 bases. CDR3 length: 16 amino acids. CDR3 in DNA: TGTGCCAGCAGCTTACGGACAGGGGGCGTGCGCACTGAAGCTTTCTTT. It is translated as CASSLRTGGVRTEAFF.

V and J are TRBV7-8 and TRBJ1-5; the D gene is possibly TRBD1 (5 bases). CDR3 size: 15 residues. CDR1 SGHVS and CDR2 FQNEAQ come from the germline V gene. V lost 8 bases and J lost 2, with 16 bases in between. As DNA, the CDR3 is TGTGCCAGCCATAAAGGGGCAGTAGGCAATCAGCCCCAGCATTTT. It yields the protein CASHKGAVGNQPQHF.

Worth noting for this clone: The junction differs from germline at one of its ends, possibly a read error. The CDR3 loop reads CASSHLGGGLNAEAFF. CDR3 DNA: TGTGCCAGCAGTCACCTCGGGGGGGGATTGAACGCTGAAGCTTTCTTT. The chain couples TRBV6-4 to TRBJ1-1; weak D call: TRBD1 (5 bases). From germline, CDR1 is MRHNA and CDR2 SNTAGT. The CDR3 has 16 residues.

This clone was seen just once. The rearrangement joins TRBV6-5 to TRBJ2-7; 7 bases match TRBD1. With V trimmed by 2 bases and J by 3 bases, 4 bases remained unmatched. The CDR3 is 14 residues long. The germline CDR1 and CDR2 sequences are MNHEY and SVGAGI. CDR3 in amino acids: CASSYLGTVYEQYF. The CDR3 nucleotides read TGTGCCAGCAGTTACCTGGGGACAGTCTACGAGCAGTACTTC.

The V call is TRBV11-2, the J call TRBJ2-7; 7 bases agree with TRBD2. The CDR3 runs to 17 residues. CDR1 and CDR2 from the germline V gene are SGHAT and FQNNGV. J lost 2 bases, V lost 0 bases, and 10 bases had no gene match. CDR3 DNA: TGTGCCAGCAGCTTAGATTGGTGGCTAGCGGAAACCTACGAGCAGTACTTC. This encodes CASSLDWWLAETYEQYF. The full variable domain, in which reference TRBV11-2 and TRBJ2-7 provide the parts outside the CDR3, is EAGVAQSPRYKIIEKRQSVAFWCNPISGHATLYWYQQILGQGPKLLIQFQNNGVVDDSQLPKDRFSAERLKGVDSTLKIQPAKLEDSAVYLCASSLDWWLAETYEQYFGPGTRLTVT.

The gene calls are TRBV9 and TRBJ1-2, with 10 bases aligning to TRBD1. CDR1 and CDR2 (germline): SGDLS, YYNGEE. The CDR3 covers 15 residues. Germline trimming cut 4 bases from V and 5 bases from J; bases unmatched to any gene: 8. The CDR3 DNA reads as TGTGCCAGCAGCATACGGACAGGGGGTTCTTATGGCTACACCTTC. Protein product: CASSIRTGGSYGYTF.

The chain couples TRBV5-1 to TRBJ2-2; 7 nucleotides line up with TRBD1. This CDR3 comprises 15 residues. V shed 3 bases, J shed 1 base, and the junction held 3 bases outside the gene matches. In germline, CDR1 is SGHRS, CDR2 YFSETQ. The CDR3 loop reads CASSSRDRNTGELFF. The CDR3 coding sequence is TGCGCCAGCAGCTCCCGGGACAGGAACACCGGGGAGCTGTTTTTT.

The V and J genes are TRBV19 and TRBJ1-5, with 8 positions matching TRBD1. The CDR3 has 15 residues. Germline V gives CDR1 LNHDA, CDR2 SQIVND (reference sequence). The trim removed 1 base at V and 6 bases at J, leaving 5 bases unmatched. CDR3 residues: CASSIGTGLFQPQHF. CDR3 nucleotides: TGTGCCAGTAGTATAGGGACAGGGTTATTTCAGCCCCAGCATTTT.

The J gene is TRBJ1-5, the V gene TRBV10-1, with 8 bases that match TRBD1. Germline V gives CDR1 WNHNN, CDR2 SYGVQD (reference sequence). The CDR3 length is 15 residues. Unmatched junction bases numbered 7, after V lost 8 bases and J lost 1 base. In nucleotides, the CDR3 is TGCGCCAGCTTAGGACAGGGAGAGAGCAATCAGCCCCAGCATTTT. This translates into CASLGQGESNQPQHF.

V gene TRBV5-1 combines with J gene TRBJ2-7; 8 bases are shared with TRBD1. Germline V gives CDR1 SGHRS, CDR2 YFSETQ. J lost 5 bases, V lost 0 bases, and 4 bases had no gene match. There are 14 residues in the CDR3. The CDR3 loop reads CASSLGGQGDEQYF. The CDR3 region has the DNA TGCGCCAGCAGCTTGGGCGGACAGGGAGACGAGCAGTACTTC.

V and J are TRBV5-4 and TRBJ2-3, with D possibly being TRBD1 (5 bases). V was trimmed by 4 bases and J by 0 bases, leaving 15 bases between them. Germline lookup yields CDR1 SGHNT and CDR2 YYREEE (reference sequence). This CDR3 has 16 amino acids. The CDR3 sequence is CASSPSGGASTDTQYF. The CDR3 DNA reads as TGTGCCAGCAGCCCGTCTGGTGGGGCAAGCACAGATACGCAGTATTTT.

The genes are TRBV2 and TRBJ2-7; 10 bases fit TRBD2. V lost 7 bases to trimming and J lost 3 bases; unmatched junction nucleotides: 3. CDR1 and CDR2 (germline): SNHLY, FYNNEI. The CDR3 loop spans 13 amino acids. The CDR3 loop is CASTRLAGYEQYF. In DNA, the CDR3 is TGTGCCAGCACTAGACTAGCGGGCTACGAGCAGTACTTC.

This rearrangement joins TRBV6-5 to TRBJ1-1; no clear D. Trimming took off 5 bases at V and 3 bases at J, with 7 bases between the two ends. Germline CDR1 and CDR2: MNHEY and SVGAGI. The CDR3 has 12 amino acids. CDR3 DNA sequence: TGTGCCAGCAGTACGGGTTACACTGAAGCTTTCTTT. It translates to CASSTGYTEAFF.

The V and J genes are TRBV7-9 and TRBJ2-7, with a weak D call TRBD2 (6 bases). Trimming cost V 7 bases and J 2 bases, with 18 bases left between them. CDR3 length: 15 residues. CDR1 and CDR2 (germline): SEHNR, FQNEAQ (reference sequence). The CDR3 DNA sequence: TGTGCCAGCACCGGGCCCGGCAGGACTACCTACGAGCAGTACTTC. Translating gives CASTGPGRTTYEQYF.

The rearrangement links TRBV2 to TRBJ2-1; tentative D call: TRBD2 (6 bases). Germline CDR1 reads SNHLY; CDR2 reads FYNNEI. V was cut by 5 bases and J by 2 bases, with 13 bases left in between. This CDR3 has 15 amino acids. The CDR3 sequence is CASSSTSTTYNEQFF. CDR3 in DNA: TGTGCCAGCAGTTCTACTAGCACCACCTACAATGAGCAGTTCTTC. The entire variable domain, with the rest obtained from reference TRBV2 and TRBJ2-1, is as follows: EPEVTQTPSHQVTQMGQEVILRCVPISNHLYFYWYRQILGQKVEFLVSFYNNEISEKSEIFDDQFSVERPDGSNFTLKIRSTKLEDSAMYFCASSSTSTTYNEQFFGPGTRLTVL.

The chain joins TRBV7-2 to TRBJ2-2; 8 bases match TRBD2. Germline values: CDR1 SGHTA, CDR2 FQGNSA. V dropped 11 bases and J dropped 6; count of bases not matched to a gene: 8. This CDR3 region has 13 residues. Here the CDR3 DNA reads TGTGCCTGCGGGGGGATGAGCGCCGGGGAGCTGTTTTTT. Translated: CACGGMSAGELFF.

The chain couples TRBV6-1 to TRBJ1-2, with 10 positions matching TRBD1. V shed 2 bases and J 6 bases; nucleotides not matched to a gene: 9. This CDR3 comprises 16 residues. The germline V gene encodes CDR1 MNHNS and CDR2 SASEGT. This chain's CDR3 is CASSEFGVGTGDGYTF. CDR3 sequence (DNA): TGTGCCAGCAGTGAATTCGGAGTAGGGACAGGGGATGGCTACACCTTC.

The chain carries TRBV9 and TRBJ2-1; TRBD1 agrees at 9 bases. The CDR3 extends over 14 amino acids. J was trimmed by 7 bases and V by 5 bases; bases with no gene match: 7. CDR1 and CDR2 (germline): SGDLS, YYNGEE. The CDR3 nucleotides are TGTGCCAGCAGTATCCGGGACAGGGTGAATGAGCAGTTCTTC. This gives the protein CASSIRDRVNEQFF.

In its sample, this clone was seen once. The rearrangement uses TRBV18 and TRBJ2-7; TRBD2 matches at 14 bases. CDR3 length equals 17 residues. Germline V gene data show CDR1 as KGHSH and CDR2 as LQKENI. V was clipped by 3 bases and J by 2 bases; unmatched bases: 6. The CDR3 sequence: CASSPGLAGDLTYEQYF. The CDR3 nucleotides read TGTGCCAGCTCACCGGGACTAGCGGGAGATCTGACCTACGAGCAGTACTTC.

The rearrangement links TRBV19 to TRBJ2-7; the D gene is possibly TRBD1 (5 bases). The CDR3 extends over 12 amino acids. CDR1 and CDR2 from the germline V gene are LNHDA and SQIVND (reference sequence). V gave up 3 bases and J gave up 7 bases, with 10 bases separating them. The CDR3 here is CASSIDRIEQYF. The CDR3 bases are TGTGCCAGTAGTATCGACAGAATTGAGCAGTACTTC.

This clone was counted a single time. The J gene is TRBJ2-3, the V gene TRBV7-2, with TRBD2 matching 7 bases. The CDR3 totals 16 residues. The J segment lost 8 bases and the V segment lost 5 bases, leaving 16 bases of the junction unmatched. The germline CDR1 and CDR2 sequences are SGHTA and FQGNSA. The CDR3, as DNA: TGTGCCAGCAGCCTGGGGGGGGACCTAGAGACGGGTACGCAGTATTTT. Translating gives CASSLGGDLETGTQYF.

The gene calls are TRBV2 and TRBJ2-1, with D perhaps matching TRBD2 (5 bases). CDR1 is SNHLY and CDR2 is FYNNEI in the germline V gene. The CDR3 spans 12 residues. V was cut by 5 bases and J by 12 bases, with 14 bases left in between. The CDR3 coding sequence is TGTGCCAGCAGTTTAAGGGAGACGGGGCAGTTCTTC. Translation: CASSLRETGQFF. Based on the CDR3 plus reference TRBV2 and TRBJ2-1, the full variable domain is EPEVTQTPSHQVTQMGQEVILRCVPISNHLYFYWYRQILGQKVEFLVSFYNNEISEKSEIFDDQFSVERPDGSNFTLKIRSTKLEDSAMYFCASSLRETGQFFGPGTRLTVL.

The chain links TRBV7-6 to TRBJ2-7; TRBD2 matches at 9 bases. The CDR3 contains 15 residues. Germline CDR1 and CDR2: SGHVS and FNYEAQ. V lost 5 bases, J lost 5 bases, and 10 bases stayed unmatched. The CDR3 DNA reads TGTGCCAGCAGCCGACGACTAGCGGAACTACACGAGCAGTACTTC. This gives the protein CASSRRLAELHEQYF.

V usage is TRBV7-8 and J usage is TRBJ1-2; D ambiguous. From germline, CDR1 is SGHVS and CDR2 FQNEAQ. V was cut by 6 bases and J by 0 bases, with 14 bases left in between. The CDR3 loop spans 15 amino acids. Here the CDR3 DNA reads TGTGCCAGCAGTTGGTATGGGCAGCCTAACTATGGCTACACCTTC. This gives the protein CASSWYGQPNYGYTF.